Presented here are 2 T cell receptor beta chains from one specimen sequenced in a study of T-cell memory formation after mild COVID-19. TCRdb itself ran the 5' RACE reads through MiXCR, one entry per CDR3 protein. The repertoire holds hundreds of thousands of distinct CDR3 sequences, 25% to 30% seen once, with approximately 12% in the top ten. Sequencing input: PBMCs or a T cell subset sorted from them (not recorded which). The origin of the receptors is an adult woman who had mild COVID-19 (a few samples of this study predate the infection). Cell type and time point are not known.

This clonotype turned up a few times. CDR3 protein: CASSQDIGPATDTQYF. The CDR3 DNA is TGTGCCAGCAGCCAAGATATAGGACCGGCCACAGATACGCAGTATTTT. The V and J genes are TRBV3-1 and TRBJ2-3; no definite D call. Germline V gene lookup returns CDR1 LGHDT and CDR2 YNNKEL (reference sequence). V lost 0 bases and J 2 bases, leaving 12 bases between the germline ends. The CDR3 extends over 16 amino acids.

This sequence joins TRBV5-1 and TRBJ2-3, with 11 bases matching TRBD1. CDR3 length equals 17 residues. Germline values: CDR1 SGHRS, CDR2 YFSETQ. V was clipped by 4 bases and J by 3 bases; unmatched bases: 10. CDR3 bases: TGCGCCAGCAGCCACGGACAGGGGGCCCATCGAACAGATACGCAGTATTTT. Its protein is CASSHGQGAHRTDTQYF.